This T cell receptor beta chain was sequenced for a study of blood T cell repertoires in COVID-19 (dated by TCRdb to the early 2020s). In the study overall: Samples from collaborators originated in the United States, Italy and Spain and spanned both the acute and convalescent phases of COVID-19. Sample metadata almost always included a de-identified subject ID, COVID-19 status, age in years and sex. The samples were drawn from two sources: the first 160 participants of the ongoing ImmuneRACE study, and approximately 1,300 subjects contributed by 6 global collaborators. Subjects who had been exposed to COVID-19, were actively infected with it, or had recovered from it provided the deeply sampled blood TCRbeta repertoires that made up the dataset. Where available, HLA class I and class II types were obtained from metadata supplied by the sample provider rather than from assay-based typing. The material from the prospective study consisted of cDNA or gDNA derived from T cells, B-cell-depleted T cells, or PBMCs. The repertoires were made available in a free public database intended to serve as a resource for research on the immune response to SARS-CoV-2. The investigation overall reported the following: The amount of clinical and demographic metadata varied by source and participant and was provided uncurated.

V is shortened by 2 bases, J by 0 bases, and the region joining them spans 11 bases. CDR1 is given as GTSNPN and CDR2 as SVGIG, both from the germline V gene (reference sequence). The CDR3 starts with the cysteine, ends with the phenylalanine, and has 15 residues. Only CDR3 DNA is held: 45 bases, read in frame from base 1. TCRbeta CDR3 regions were amplified from genomic DNA using the immunoSEQ Assay, a bias-controlled multiplex PCR. Turning to the authors' computational methods: The number of nucleated cells in each sample was estimated from the amplification of reference gene primers within the assay. To quantify the absolute abundance of each unique TCRbeta CDR3 rearrangement, sequence reads were collapsed and filtered. Productive Simpson clonality was computed per sample as the square root of Simpson's diversity index over productive rearrangements. Here the immuneACCESS table is served through TCRdb, limited to in-frame sequences with V and J called. Missing clones are a known gap in these copies; in checked studies unresolved V genes cover under half, and the rest lacks a known reason. The V and J calls and the clone size are those of that table, but D and trimming were determined from the DNA. This sample comprises approximately 120,000 clones, more than 75% of them detected only once. In total, the top ten clones hold 1.5% of the sample.

Of note for this clone: The antigen this receptor binds is unknown. Base-call qualities are not available, and no considerably larger clone is one nucleotide away.

Each collaborating institution followed its own protocols to collect whole blood in K2EDTA tubes. For TCRbeta analysis, collaborators shipped samples as frozen whole blood, isolated PBMCs, or DNA extracted from either of those sample types. This clonotype was sampled from a human donor in a cohort sampled during active COVID-19. Specimen: peripheral blood. The sequence is built from TRBV30 and TRBJ1-3; TRBD1 is a weak D gene call, 5 bases matching. The bases read TGTGCCTGGAGTTCACAGGAGCTCTCTGGAAACACCATATATTTT. Protein translation: CAWSSQELSGNTIYF. The CDR3, completed at both ends by the reference TRBV30 and TRBJ1-3 genes, gives the full variable domain SQTIHQWPATLVQPVGSPLSLECTVEGTSNPNLYWYRQAAGRGLQLLFYSVGIGQISSEVPQNLSASRPQDRQFILSSKKLLLSDSGFYLCAWSSQELSGNTIYFGEGSWLTVV.